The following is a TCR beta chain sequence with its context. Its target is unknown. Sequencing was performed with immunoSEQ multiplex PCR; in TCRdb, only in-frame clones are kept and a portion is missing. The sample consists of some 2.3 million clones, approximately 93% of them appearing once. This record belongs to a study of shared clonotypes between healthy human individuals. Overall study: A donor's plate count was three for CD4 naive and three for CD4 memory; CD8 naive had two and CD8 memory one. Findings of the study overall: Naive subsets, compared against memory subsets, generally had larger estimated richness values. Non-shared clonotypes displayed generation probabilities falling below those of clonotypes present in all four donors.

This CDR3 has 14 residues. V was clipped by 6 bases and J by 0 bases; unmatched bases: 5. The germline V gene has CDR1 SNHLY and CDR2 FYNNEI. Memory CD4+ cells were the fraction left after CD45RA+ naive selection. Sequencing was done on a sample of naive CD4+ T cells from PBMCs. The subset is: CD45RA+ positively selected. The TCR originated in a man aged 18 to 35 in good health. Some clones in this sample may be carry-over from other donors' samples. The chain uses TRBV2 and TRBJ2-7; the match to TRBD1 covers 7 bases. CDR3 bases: TGTGCCAGCAGACCGGACAGGAGCTCCTACGAGCAGTACTTC. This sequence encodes CASRPDRSSYEQYF.